A single sample gave rise to the 8 T cell receptor beta chains below, sequenced in a study of chemoradiotherapy in HPV16-positive cancers. Profiled with immunoSEQ multiplex PCR; TCRdb holds only in-frame clones, not every one. This sample has more than 10,000 clones, with 60% to 80% found just once. This sample was obtained from a patient who underwent chemoradiotherapy. These receptors were collected from a human donor with HPV-associated anogenital cancer.

This rearrangement joins TRBV7-9 to TRBJ2-7, with 8 bases aligning to TRBD1. This CDR3 is 16 amino acids long. Germline V gives CDR1 SEHNR, CDR2 FQNEAQ (reference sequence). The V and J ends lost 3 bases and 5 bases, in that order; junction bases with no gene match: 12. The CDR3: CASSFSAGGVWDEQYF. The CDR3 nucleotides are TGTGCCAGCAGCTTCTCGGCAGGGGGCGTGTGGGACGAGCAGTACTTC.

The chain employs TRBV21-1 and TRBJ2-3. TRBV21-1 is marked as a pseudogene. The CDR3 is 10 amino acids. CDR3: CASPLNTQYF. CDR3 nucleotide sequence: TGTGCCAGCCCCTTGAATACGCAGTATTTT.

The V call is TRBV18, the J call TRBJ1-1; D may be TRBD1 (6 bases). CDR3 length: 13 amino acids. Germline CDR1 and CDR2: KGHSH and LQKENI. Trimming left V 6 bases short and J 5 bases short, with 13 bases between. The CDR3 DNA is TGTGCCAGCTCTCCAGGACAGATGACTGAAGCTTTCTTT. This encodes CASSPGQMTEAFF. The complete variable domain, with remaining parts taken from reference TRBV18 and TRBJ1-1, reads NAGVMQNPRHLVRRRGQEARLRCSPMKGHSHVYWYRQLPEEGLKFMVYLQKENIIDESGMPKERFSAEFPKEGPSILRIQQVVRGDSAAYFCASSPGQMTEAFFGQGTRLTVV.

This sequence joins TRBV5-5 and TRBJ1-2; D is possibly TRBD1 (5 bases). V lost 6 bases to trimming and J lost 5 bases, with 11 bases between them. This CDR3 region has 12 residues. Germline CDR1 and CDR2: SGHKS and YYEKEE (reference sequence). The CDR3 nucleotides read TGTGCCAGCAACGGACGGGGGTATGGCTACACCTTC. Amino acids: CASNGRGYGYTF. Looking up the rest from reference TRBV5-5 and TRBJ1-2 gives the full variable domain: DAGVTQSPTHLIKTRGQQVTLRCSPISGHKSVSWYQQVLGQGPQFIFQYYEKEERGRGNFPDRFSARQFPNYSSELNVNALLLGDSALYLCASNGRGYGYTFGSGTRLTVV.

The chain links TRBV7-2 to TRBJ2-3; 15 nucleotides line up with TRBD2. There are 19 residues in the CDR3. The V and J ends lost 2 bases and 0 bases, in that order; junction bases with no gene match: 6. Germline CDR1 and CDR2: SGHTA and FQGNSA. CDR3 amino acids: CASSLPGLAGGTSTDTQYF. CDR3 sequence (DNA): TGTGCCAGCAGCTTACCGGGACTAGCGGGAGGAACTAGCACAGATACGCAGTATTTT. The whole variable domain, filled in from reference TRBV7-2 and TRBJ2-3, reads GAGVSQSPSNKVTEKGKDVELRCDPISGHTALYWYRQSLGQGLEFLIYFQGNSAPDKSGLPSDRFSAERTGGSVSTLTIQRTQQEDSAVYLCASSLPGLAGGTSTDTQYFGPGTRLTVL.

V usage is TRBV5-6 and J usage is TRBJ1-6, with 10 bases lining up with TRBD1. The germline V gene encodes CDR1 SGHDT and CDR2 YYEEEE. The V and J ends lost 4 bases and 3 bases, in that order; junction bases with no gene match: 10. This CDR3 has 18 residues. CDR3 sequence: CASSGAGQGTHYNSPLHF. For the CDR3, the DNA is TGTGCCAGCAGCGGGGCGGGACAGGGGACCCACTATAATTCACCCCTCCACTTT. The full variable domain, in which reference TRBV5-6 and TRBJ1-6 provide the parts outside the CDR3, is DAGVTQSPTHLIKTRGQQVTLRCSPKSGHDTVSWYQQALGQGPQFIFQYYEEEERQRGNFPDRFSGHQFPNYSSELNVNALLLGDSALYLCASSGAGQGTHYNSPLHFGNGTRLTVT.

V is TRBV29-1 and J is TRBJ2-1; D not resolved. CDR1 and CDR2 from the germline V gene are SQVTM and ANQGSEA. The CDR3 length is 12 residues. Here the CDR3 DNA reads TGCACCTTTAGAGTAGGCTACAATGAGCAGTTCTTC. It specifies CTFRVGYNEQFF.

The V call is TRBV5-1, the J call TRBJ2-1; 9 bases map to TRBD2. V dropped 0 bases and J dropped 12; count of bases not matched to a gene: 13. Germline lookup yields CDR1 SGHRS and CDR2 YFSETQ. This CDR3 contains 16 residues. CDR3 nucleotides: TGCGCCAGCAGCTTGGCCGGGACTAGCAGCGAGTGGATGCAGTTCTTC. This encodes CASSLAGTSSEWMQFF.